This passage covers 10 T cell receptor beta chains from one sample sequenced in a study of vaccination effects on CD4 cells after COVID-19. No antigen has been identified for these receptors. TCRdb's table, derived via immunoSEQ multiplex PCR, lists solely in-frame clones and lacks some. Of 20,000 to 30,000 clones listed, roughly 73% are singletons. Within the ViraFEST assay, antigen-specific CD4+ T cells underwent expansion with viral peptide pools prior to sequencing. Subsequent to roughly 10 days of culture, CD4+ T cells were isolated. BNT162b2 vaccine or mRNA-1273 vaccine was given to participants in two doses. Sample: CD4+ T cells from PBMCs cultured with HCoV-NL63 spike peptides, taken after COVID-19 vaccination. The receptors here all came from a human donor who received a COVID-19 vaccine.

The chain uses TRBV30 and TRBJ2-7; possibly TRBD1 or TRBD2 for D (6 bases each). CDR1 is GTSNPN, CDR2 SVGIG, per germline (reference sequence). The V and J ends lost 0 bases and 4 bases respectively, with 7 bases between them. CDR3 length: 12 amino acids. The CDR3 coding sequence is TGTGCCTGGAGTGTAGGGGGGTACGAGCAGTACTTC. It encodes CAWSVGGYEQYF. Looking up the rest from reference TRBV30 and TRBJ2-7 gives the full variable domain: SQTIHQWPATLVQPVGSPLSLECTVEGTSNPNLYWYRQAAGRGLQLLFYSVGIGQISSEVPQNLSASRPQDRQFILSSKKLLLSDSGFYLCAWSVGGYEQYFGPGTRLTVT.

The genes are TRBV7-2 and TRBJ2-2; D unresolved. The CDR3 loop spans 12 amino acids. With 4 bases removed from V and 7 bases from J, the gap between germline ends came to 7 bases. Germline V gene data show CDR1 as SGHTA and CDR2 as FQGNSA. The CDR3 here is CASSSGVGELFF. CDR3 DNA sequence: TGTGCCAGCAGCTCTGGGGTCGGGGAGCTGTTTTTT.

This clone was counted once. CDR3 residues: CASSPIPGTYNEQFF. As DNA, the CDR3 is TGTGCCAGCAGTCCAATCCCGGGAACCTACAATGAGCAGTTCTTC. The V call is TRBV2, the J call TRBJ2-1; D is perhaps TRBD2 (5 bases). Trimming removed 5 bases from V and 2 bases from J, with 13 bases in between. CDR1 is SNHLY and CDR2 is FYNNEI in the germline V gene. The CDR3 spans 15 residues.

The genes are TRBV9 and TRBJ2-6, with D hard to call. This CDR3 contains 15 residues. The V end was cut by 0 bases, the J end by 0 bases, with 4 bases between. In germline, CDR1 is SGDLS, CDR2 YYNGEE. In nucleotides, the CDR3 is TGTGCCAGCAGCGTAGGGTTCTCTGGGGCCAACGTCCTGACTTTC. Translating it yields CASSVGFSGANVLTF.

This clone has just a few counts. The CDR3 here is CASSIVAGLSNQPQHF. The CDR3 DNA is TGTGCCAGTAGTATAGTCGCGGGGCTGAGCAATCAGCCCCAGCATTTT. V is TRBV19 and J is TRBJ1-5; a possible D gene is TRBD1 (5 bases). CDR3 size: 16 residues. Trimming removed 1 base from V and 1 base from J, with 11 bases in between. Germline V lookup: CDR1 LNHDA, CDR2 SQIVND (reference sequence).

This sequence joins TRBV3-1 (or the pseudogene TRBV3-2) and TRBJ1-5; D is unresolved. Germline V gene sequence: CDR1 LGHDT, CDR2 YNNKEL (reference sequence). The CDR3 length is 14 residues. V shed 3 bases and J shed 2 bases, with 8 bases lying between them. CDR3 sequence: CASSQDARNQPQHF. CDR3 coding DNA: TGTGCCAGCAGCCAGGACGCCCGCAATCAGCCCCAGCATTTT.

The chain recombines TRBV2 with TRBJ2-4; 9 nucleotides match TRBD2. V was pared by 4 bases and J by 0 bases, with 4 bases of the junction left unmatched. The CDR3 consists of 16 residues. In germline, CDR1 is SNHLY, CDR2 FYNNEI. The CDR3 region has the DNA TGTGCCAGCAGTGGACTAGCGGTTCTAGCCAAAAACATTCAGTACTTC. It codes for CASSGLAVLAKNIQYF.

The chain has TRBV6-5 and TRBJ2-5, with a weak D call TRBD1 (6 bases). This CDR3 has 16 residues. With 0 bases removed from V and 5 bases from J, the gap between germline ends came to 16 bases. Germline V gene sequence: CDR1 MNHEY, CDR2 SVGAGI. The CDR3 DNA reads as TGTGCCAGCAGTTACTCCGGGACATCCCCCTGGGAGACCCAGTACTTC. Translated: CASSYSGTSPWETQYF.

The chain is built from TRBV19 and TRBJ1-2, with TRBD1 matching over 7 bases. Trimming took 7 bases from V and 5 from J; bases not matched to a gene: 10. The germline CDR1 and CDR2 sequences are LNHDA and SQIVND (reference sequence). The CDR3 consists of 14 residues. This CDR3 is CASKSRDRVYGYTF. The CDR3 region has the DNA TGTGCCAGTAAATCAAGGGACAGAGTTTATGGCTACACCTTC.

The V gene is TRBV11-2, the J gene TRBJ2-1, with TRBD1 as a possible D gene (6 bases). V lost 5 bases and J 7 bases, leaving 12 bases between the germline ends. Germline V lookup: CDR1 SGHAT, CDR2 FQNNGV. The CDR3 covers 13 residues. The CDR3 coding sequence is TGTGCCAGCAGCCCACAGGGTCTTAATGAGCAGTTCTTC. Its translation: CASSPQGLNEQFF.